The source of this TCR beta chain is a study of OX40 agonist ivuxolimab in advanced cancers. Study details: All patients had ivuxolimab intravenously every 2 weeks at 0.01 to 10 mg/kg. A partial response was reached by three patients: one with hepatocellular carcinoma and two with cutaneous melanoma. Patients were under 90% male with ages roughly 23 to 85, mean roughly 64.

The CDR3 has 15 amino acids. Germline V gives CDR1 SGDLS, CDR2 YYNGEE. V lost 0 bases to trimming and J lost 0 bases, with 9 bases between them. Assay: immunoSEQ multiplex PCR; the TCRdb copy retains only in-frame clones and omits some. Of tens of thousands of clones listed, approximately 89% are singletons. The rearrangement links TRBV9 to TRBJ1-1, with D perhaps TRBD1 (5 bases). The sequence was collected from an adult with an advanced solid tumor such as melanoma, head and neck, liver or kidney cancer. This specimen consisted of CD4+ or CD8+ T cells sorted from blood, obtained in a trial of the OX40 agonist ivuxolimab. For the CDR3, the DNA is TGTGCCAGCAGCGTAGGGGGGTTAATGAACACTGAAGCTTTCTTT. Its translation: CASSVGGLMNTEAFF.